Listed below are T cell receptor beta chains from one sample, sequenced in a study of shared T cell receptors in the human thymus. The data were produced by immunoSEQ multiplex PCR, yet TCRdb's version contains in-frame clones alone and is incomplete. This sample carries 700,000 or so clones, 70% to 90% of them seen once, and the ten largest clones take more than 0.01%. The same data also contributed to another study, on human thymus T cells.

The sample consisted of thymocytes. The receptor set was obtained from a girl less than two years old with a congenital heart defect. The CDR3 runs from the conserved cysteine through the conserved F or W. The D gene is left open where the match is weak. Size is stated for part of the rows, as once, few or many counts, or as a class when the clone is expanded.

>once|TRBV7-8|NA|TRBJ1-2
TGTGCCAGCAGCTTCAGGAGACGGGGCTATGGCTACACCTTC
CASSFRRRGYGYTF
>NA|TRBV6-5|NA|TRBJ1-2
TGTGCCACCAAAGGGGCGCATCGGTATGGCTACACCTTC
CATKGAHRYGYTF
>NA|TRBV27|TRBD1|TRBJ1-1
TGTGCCAGCAGTACTTTAGCCCAACCGCGGGACAGCAACACTGAAGCTTTCTTT
CASSTLAQPRDSNTEAFF
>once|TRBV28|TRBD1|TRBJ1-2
TGTGCCAGCCGCCTCCGGGACAGAGGATCGTATGGCTACACCTTC
CASRLRDRGSYGYTF
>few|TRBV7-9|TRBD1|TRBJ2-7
TGTGCCAGCAGCCGTAAACAGGGGCAGACGAAGTACTTC
CASSRKQGQTKYF
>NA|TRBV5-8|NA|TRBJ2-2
TGTGCCAGCAGCTTTTGTGGACAGAGTGAGAACACCGGGGAGCTGTTTTTT
CASSFCGQSENTGELFF
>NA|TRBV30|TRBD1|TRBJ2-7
TGTGCCTGGGGACTCGGGACAGGGGGCGAGCAGTACTTC
CAWGLGTGGEQYF
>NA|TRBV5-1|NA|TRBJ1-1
TGCGCCAGCAGCTTGATTCGGGGGGCGGTTGAAGCTTTCTTT
CASSLIRGAVEAFF
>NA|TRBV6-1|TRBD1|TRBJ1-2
TGTGCCAGCAGCTGGGACAGGGGAGGTCCCGGGGCCCCCTTC
CASSWDRGGPGAPF
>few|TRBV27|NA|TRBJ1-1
TGTGCCAGCAGTTTAGTGGACAGCCTGAACACTGAAGCTTTCTTT
CASSLVDSLNTEAFF
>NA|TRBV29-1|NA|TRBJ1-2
TGCAGCGTTGCTCCAACGACAGTAAATGGCTACACCTTC
CSVAPTTVNGYTF
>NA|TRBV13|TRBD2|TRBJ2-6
TGTGCCAGCAGCCTAAGGGGACTAGCGGGGGGGCGCGGGGCCAACGTCCTGACTTTC
CASSLRGLAGGRGANVLTF
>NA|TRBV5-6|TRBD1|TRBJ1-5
TGTGCCAGCAGCTTGGCCGGGGCAGGGGGCGATGTGAATCAGCCCCAGCATTTT
CASSLAGAGGDVNQPQHF
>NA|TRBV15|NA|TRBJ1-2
TGTGCCACCAGCAGAGATGAGGCGGGACCCTATGGCTACACCTTC
CATSRDEAGPYGYTF
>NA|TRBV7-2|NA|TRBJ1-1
TGTGCCAGCAGCTTAGCACAGGGATTAGGAGCTTTCTTT
CASSLAQGLGAFF
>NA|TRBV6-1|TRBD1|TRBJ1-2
TGTGCCACCGATTCAAACAGGGGCTTCGGCTACACCTTC
CATDSNRGFGYTF
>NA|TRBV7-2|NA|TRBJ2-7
TGTGCCAGCAGTAAACGGAGGGGGCTCGACGAGCAGTACTTC
CASSKRRGLDEQYF
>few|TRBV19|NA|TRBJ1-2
TGTGCCAGTAGTTTCGAGAGGAGGAATGGCTACACCTTC
CASSFERRNGYTF
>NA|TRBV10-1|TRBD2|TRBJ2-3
TGCGCCAGTAGCGGGGGGGCCCTGGATACGCAGTATTTT
CASSGGALDTQYF
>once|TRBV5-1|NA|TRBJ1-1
TGCGCCAGCAGCCAGGCACCTGGACAAATGAACACTGAAGCTTTCTTT
CASSQAPGQMNTEAFF
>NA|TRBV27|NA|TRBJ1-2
TGTGCCAGCAGCCCGGAACGTGGGCAGAATAACTATGGCTACACCTTC
CASSPERGQNNYGYTF
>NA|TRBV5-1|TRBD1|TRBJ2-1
TGCGCCAGCAGCTTGGGGGACAGGGGCTACAATGAGCAGTTCTTC
CASSLGDRGYNEQFF
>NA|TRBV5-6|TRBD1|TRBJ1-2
TGTGCCAGCAGCCGGCCCGGGACAGGGCTCTATGGCTACACCTTC
CASSRPGTGLYGYTF
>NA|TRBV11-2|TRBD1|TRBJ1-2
TGTGCCAGCAGCTCAGACGACAGGGGGCGCTTATTCCCGAACTATGGCTACACCTTC
CASSSDDRGRLFPNYGYTF
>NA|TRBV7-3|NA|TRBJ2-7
TGTGCCAGCAGCTCCTCCGGGGAGCAGTACTTC
CASSSSGEQYF
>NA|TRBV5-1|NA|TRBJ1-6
TGCGCCAGCAGCTTCGGTCCGGGGAGAGGGTCCTATAATTCACCCCTCCACTTT
CASSFGPGRGSYNSPLHF
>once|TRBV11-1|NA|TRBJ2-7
TGTGCCAGCAGCCCGGACAGCTACGAGCAGTACTTC
CASSPDSYEQYF
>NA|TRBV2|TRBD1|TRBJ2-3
TGTGCCAGCAGTGAGGGAATCGGACAGGGGGATACGCAGTATTTT
CASSEGIGQGDTQYF
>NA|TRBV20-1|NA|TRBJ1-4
TGCAGTGCACAGGATCGAGAAAAACTGTTTTTT
CSAQDREKLFF
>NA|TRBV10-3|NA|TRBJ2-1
TGTGCCATCACACCCCGGACTCCTTCCAAATCGGCCTACAATGAGCAGTTCTTC
CAITPRTPSKSAYNEQFF
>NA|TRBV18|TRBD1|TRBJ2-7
TGTGCCAGCTCATCAAACGTTTTTAAGCGCCAGGACAGGGACTCCTACGAGCAGTACTTC
CASSSNVFKRQDRDSYEQYF
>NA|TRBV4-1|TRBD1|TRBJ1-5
TGCGCCAGCAGCCAAGATCCGACCGCAGGGGGCGTAGGATGGATCAATCAGCCCCAGCATTTT
CASSQDPTAGGVGWINQPQHF
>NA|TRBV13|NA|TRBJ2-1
TGTGCCAGCAGCTTAGTGGGGGCGCGGTCCTACAATGAGCAGTTCTTC
CASSLVGARSYNEQFF
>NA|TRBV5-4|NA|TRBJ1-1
TGTGCCAGCAGCCCCCCCCCGCAGGTAAACACTGAAGCTTTCTTT
CASSPPPQVNTEAFF
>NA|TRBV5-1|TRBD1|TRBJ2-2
TGCGCCAGCAGCTTCGGACAGGGATGGACCGGGGAGCTGTTTTTT
CASSFGQGWTGELFF
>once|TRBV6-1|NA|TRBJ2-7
TGTGCCAGCAGTGAGATGCTAAAGAGGCGGTGGGAGCAGTACTTC
CASSEMLKRRWEQYF
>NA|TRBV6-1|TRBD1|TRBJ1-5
TGTGCCAGCAGTGTGGCGGGACAGGAGTTCGTTAGGGGTCAGCCCCAGCATTTT
CASSVAGQEFVRGQPQHF
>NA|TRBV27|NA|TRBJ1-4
TGTGCCAGCGGGGGGGTTTCTAATGAAAAACTGTTTTTT
CASGGVSNEKLFF
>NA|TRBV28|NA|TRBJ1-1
TGTGCCAGCAGTTTATATTCCGTTGGCCTCGGGCGGGGACCACGGACTGAAGCTTTCTTT
CASSLYSVGLGRGPRTEAFF
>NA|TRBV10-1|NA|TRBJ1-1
TGCGCCAGCAGCGCTCTCTTGACAGGCCGAGGAGATCCGTTT
CASSALLTGRGDPF